These 3 T cell receptor beta chains were sequenced from one sample in a study of T cell changes during pregnancy in multiple sclerosis. Clones were read by immunoSEQ multiplex PCR, and TCRdb kept only the in-frame ones, dropping some. Of more than 70,000 clones listed, roughly 93% are singletons. The input for sequencing was peripheral blood, taken in the second trimester of pregnancy. The source is a female donor with multiple sclerosis, enrolled in a pregnancy study.

The genes are TRBV7-9 and TRBJ2-7, with D tentatively TRBD1 (5 bases). Germline V lookup: CDR1 SEHNR, CDR2 FQNEAQ (reference sequence). The CDR3 consists of 14 residues. Trimming took off 1 base at V and 2 bases at J, with 9 bases between the two ends. CDR3 nucleotide sequence: TGTGCCAGCAGCTTAGTAGGACAAACCTACGAGCAGTACTTC. Translating it yields CASSLVGQTYEQYF.

This chain links TRBV7-3 with TRBJ2-1; D is perhaps TRBD2 (6 bases). The length of the CDR3 is 13 residues. Trimming removed 10 bases from V and 7 bases from J, with 17 bases in between. Germline V CDR1 and CDR2: SGHTA, FQGTGA. The CDR3 coding sequence is TGTGCCACCTCACCTGGACGGGGGAATGAGCAGTTCTTC. The encoded protein is CATSPGRGNEQFF.

This rearrangement joins TRBV9 to TRBJ1-1, with TRBD1 identical over 11 bases. The length of the CDR3 is 17 residues. Trimming took 0 bases from V and 1 from J; bases not matched to a gene: 5. Germline V gene data show CDR1 as SGDLS and CDR2 as YYNGEE. CDR3 DNA sequence: TGTGCCAGCAGCGTAGCGGGTGGGACAGGGGGGAACACTGAAGCTTTCTTT. This gives the protein CASSVAGGTGGNTEAFF.